This entry lists 31 T cell receptor beta chains sequenced from one sample in a study of blood T cell repertoires in COVID-19. Clones were sequenced by immunoSEQ multiplex PCR, and TCRdb holds only the in-frame ones, with some missing. The table has about 91,000 clones, nearly 90% seen once; the top ten hold more than 4.5%. Sequencing input: peripheral blood. These receptors were collected from a man between 65 and 85 years old with acute or convalescent COVID-19.

This clone was observed a few times. The V call is TRBV2, the J call TRBJ1-1; no reliable D call. The CDR3 contains 12 residues. Germline assignment: CDR1 SNHLY and CDR2 FYNNEI. Trimming shortened V by 0 bases and J by 6 bases, and 5 bases separated the two germline ends. The DNA of the CDR3 is TGTGCCAGCAGTGAAGCGGAGGCTGAAGCTTTCTTT. As protein: CASSEAEAEAFF.

The CDR3 sequence is CASSPRDTRLVGYTF. The CDR3 nucleotides are TGTGCCAGCAGTCCCCGGGACACCCGGCTTGTGGGCTACACCTTC. The chain uses TRBV25-1 and TRBJ1-2; D is possibly TRBD1 (6 bases). The CDR3 spans 15 residues. Deletions cut 5 bases from V and 8 bases from J, with 21 bases between. The germline V gene has CDR1 MGHDK and CDR2 SYGVNS.

This chain joins TRBV7-6 and TRBJ2-7, with 11 bases matching TRBD1. This CDR3 is 16 amino acids long. Germline assignment: CDR1 SGHVS and CDR2 FNYEAQ. V lost 0 bases, J lost 4 bases, and 5 bases stayed unmatched. In DNA form, the CDR3 reads TGTGCCAGCAGCTTAGCGCCAGGACAGGGGGCTTACGAGCAGTACTTC. Protein sequence: CASSLAPGQGAYEQYF.

The V and J genes are TRBV19 and TRBJ2-7, with TRBD1 matching over 7 bases. CDR1 LNHDA and CDR2 SQIVND come from the germline V gene (reference sequence). The CDR3 is made up of 15 amino acids. V dropped 5 bases and J dropped 4; count of bases not matched to a gene: 11. In DNA, the CDR3 is TGTGCCAGTAGTGCTGGGACAGAAAGGCTTTACGAGCAGTACTTC. Translating it yields CASSAGTERLYEQYF.

The chain joins TRBV10-3 to TRBJ2-7, with 10 bases identical to TRBD1. Germline V gene lookup returns CDR1 ENHRY and CDR2 SYGVKD. The CDR3 loop spans 15 amino acids. The V and J ends lost 0 bases and 7 bases, in that order; junction bases with no gene match: 6. CDR3 protein: CAISESRQGAREQYV. In DNA, the CDR3 is TGTGCCATCAGTGAGTCGAGACAGGGGGCTCGAGAGCAGTACGTC.

The gene calls are TRBV7-2 and TRBJ2-5, with 10 bases lining up with TRBD1. The CDR3 is made up of 15 amino acids. In germline, CDR1 is SGHTA, CDR2 FQGNSA. J lost 5 bases, V lost 2 bases, and 5 bases had no gene match. Written as DNA, the CDR3 is TGTGCCAGCAGCTTACGGGACAGGGGTGTGGAGACCCAGTACTTC. Translated, it gives CASSLRDRGVETQYF. The full variable domain, its missing parts supplied by reference TRBV7-2 and TRBJ2-5, is GAGVSQSPSNKVTEKGKDVELRCDPISGHTALYWYRQSLGQGLEFLIYFQGNSAPDKSGLPSDRFSAERTGGSVSTLTIQRTQQEDSAVYLCASSLRDRGVETQYFGPGTRLLVL.

V and J are TRBV2 and TRBJ1-4; D might be TRBD1 (5 bases). V gave up 3 bases and J gave up 10 bases, with 15 bases separating them. Germline V gene sequence: CDR1 SNHLY, CDR2 FYNNEI. The CDR3 is made up of 14 amino acids. CDR3 nucleotide sequence: TGTGCCAGCAGTGACGGGACTCTGAGGGGAAAACTGTTTTTT. Translation: CASSDGTLRGKLFF.

V gene TRBV7-8 combines with J gene TRBJ2-2; TRBD2 aligns across 7 bases. The CDR3 extends over 15 amino acids. Germline CDR1 is SGHVS and CDR2 is FQNEAQ. The V and J ends lost 5 bases and 3 bases, in that order; junction bases with no gene match: 6. For the CDR3, the DNA is TGTGCCAGCAGCCCTACTGGGGGGGACACCGGGGAGCTGTTTTTT. Translating gives CASSPTGGDTGELFF. Together with reference TRBV7-8 and TRBJ2-2, the CDR3 gives the full variable domain: GAGVSQSPRYKVAKRGQDVALRCDPISGHVSLFWYQQALGQGPEFLTYFQNEAQLDKSGLPSDRFFAERPEGSVSTLKIQRTQQEDSAVYLCASSPTGGDTGELFFGEGSRLTVL.

This clone was seen only once. The gene calls are TRBV2 and TRBJ2-3; 8 nucleotides line up with TRBD1. Losses at the gene ends were 0 bases for V and 3 bases for J; bases not matched to a gene: 2. The germline V gene encodes CDR1 SNHLY and CDR2 FYNNEI. The CDR3 loop spans 15 amino acids. Here the CDR3 DNA reads TGTGCCAGCAGTGAAGCTAGACAGGGGACAGATACGCAGTATTTT. This sequence encodes CASSEARQGTDTQYF.

This clone is a singleton in its sample. The chain employs TRBV24-1 and TRBJ2-1; TRBD1 matches 8 bases. Germline V gives CDR1 KGHDR, CDR2 SFDVKD. The junction had 5 bases not matched to a gene; V was cut back by 4 bases and J by 4 bases. CDR3 length: 15 amino acids. The CDR3 sequence: CATSEDRELYNEQFF. CDR3 in DNA: TGTGCCACCAGTGAGGACAGGGAGCTATACAATGAGCAGTTCTTC.

The chain carries TRBV5-5 and TRBJ1-4; no clear D. V lost 1 base to trimming and J lost 10 bases, with 17 bases between them. CDR1 is SGHKS, CDR2 YYEKEE, per germline (reference sequence). The CDR3 length is 15 residues. The DNA of the CDR3 is TGTGCCAGCAGCTTGATCACGTCTACGGAGGGAAAACTGTTTTTT. This translates into CASSLITSTEGKLFF.

This clone was seen only a few times. J is TRBJ2-7 and V is TRBV2, with unresolved D. The CDR3 is 12 amino acids. V gave up 3 bases and J gave up 6 bases, with 9 bases separating them. CDR1 and CDR2 from the germline V gene are SNHLY and FYNNEI. The CDR3 nucleotides read TGTGCCAGCAGTGACAGGATATTCGAGCAGTACGTC. Its translation: CASSDRIFEQYV.

The chain combines TRBV28 with TRBJ1-5, with a tentative D call TRBD1 (5 bases). The CDR3 runs 16 residues. Trimming shortened V by 5 bases and J by 2 bases, and 16 bases separated the two germline ends. Germline loops: CDR1 MDHEN, CDR2 SYDVKM. CDR3 region: CASSPPVGAGNQPQHF. The DNA of the CDR3 is TGTGCCAGCAGTCCCCCCGTAGGGGCCGGCAATCAGCCCCAGCATTTT.

The V call is TRBV29-1, the J call TRBJ1-2, with TRBD1 matching 7 bases. This CDR3 has 12 residues. Germline loops: CDR1 SQVTM, CDR2 ANQGSEA. V lost 4 bases to trimming and J lost 3 bases; unmatched junction nucleotides: 2. The CDR3 reads CSVGGTDYGYTF. For the CDR3, the DNA is TGCAGCGTTGGTGGGACAGACTATGGCTACACCTTC.

The gene calls are TRBV10-3 and TRBJ2-5; weak D call: TRBD2 (7 bases). Per the germline V gene, CDR1 is ENHRY and CDR2 is SYGVKD. CDR3 length: 17 residues. V lost 0 bases and J 2 bases, leaving 16 bases between the germline ends. The chain's CDR3 is CAISESLRGGLQETQYF. CDR3 in DNA: TGTGCCATCAGTGAGTCGCTGAGGGGGGGCCTACAAGAGACCCAGTACTTC.

The V gene is TRBV29-1, the J gene TRBJ2-4; 7 bases align to TRBD1. V gave up 6 bases and J gave up 5 bases; unmatched junction bases: 10. Germline V gene sequence: CDR1 SQVTM, CDR2 ANQGSEA. The CDR3 runs 14 residues. CDR3 nucleotides: TGCAGCGTGGGGACAGATCAGCTACAAAACATTCAGTACTTC. The encoded protein is CSVGTDQLQNIQYF.

J is TRBJ1-1 and V is TRBV7-8, with TRBD1 identical over 9 bases. Unmatched junction bases numbered 16, after V lost 5 bases and J lost 6 bases. The CDR3 is made up of 17 amino acids. CDR1 and CDR2 (germline): SGHVS, FQNEAQ. The CDR3, as DNA: TGTGCCAGCAGCCAAACCCAGGACAGGGGTAAACTCGCTGAAGCTTTCTTT. Protein: CASSQTQDRGKLAEAFF. Supplemented by reference TRBV7-8 and TRBJ1-1, the full variable domain reads GAGVSQSPRYKVAKRGQDVALRCDPISGHVSLFWYQQALGQGPEFLTYFQNEAQLDKSGLPSDRFFAERPEGSVSTLKIQRTQQEDSAVYLCASSQTQDRGKLAEAFFGQGTRLTVV.

The rearrangement joins TRBV18 to TRBJ1-6, with D uncertain. Trimming shortened V by 0 bases and J by 7 bases, and 7 bases separated the two germline ends. The CDR3 loop spans 14 amino acids. Germline V gene data show CDR1 as KGHSH and CDR2 as LQKENI. The CDR3 DNA follows: TGTGCCAGCTCACCACCGGCGGGAAATTCACCCCTCCACTTT. Its translation: CASSPPAGNSPLHF.

The genes are TRBV25-1 and TRBJ1-2; D gene unclear. The ends were cut back, 5 bases at V and 8 bases at J, with 18 bases in the middle. Looked up from germline, CDR1 is MGHDK and CDR2 is SYGVNS. The CDR3 has 14 amino acids. The CDR3 loop reads CASSSAGGFKGYTF. The CDR3 coding sequence is TGTGCCAGCAGTAGCGCAGGAGGGTTTAAGGGCTACACCTTC.

This sequence joins TRBV30 and TRBJ1-5; no reliable D call. Germline CDR1 is GTSNPN and CDR2 is SVGIG (reference sequence). Trimming took off 0 bases at V and 4 bases at J, with 7 bases between the two ends. The CDR3 is 13 amino acids. CDR3 in DNA: TGTGCCTGGAGTGTAACCGGGAATCAGCCCCAGCATTTT. It is translated as CAWSVTGNQPQHF.

The V and J genes are TRBV6-7 and TRBJ2-3, with 9 bases aligning to TRBD2. TRBV6-7 belongs to the ORF category, with a function that is uncertain. The V segment lost 8 bases and the J segment 1 base; nucleotides outside the gene matches: 16. There are 18 residues in the CDR3. The CDR3 sequence: CASLSGAGGFSGTDTQYF. The DNA of the CDR3 is TGTGCCAGCCTTTCGGGAGCGGGGGGTTTTAGTGGCACAGATACGCAGTATTTT.

This clone was recorded a few times. V gene TRBV6-1 combines with J gene TRBJ1-4, with D perhaps matching TRBD1 (5 bases). The CDR3 runs 14 residues. V dropped 0 bases and J dropped 7 bases, with 9 bases sitting between them. Germline V gene lookup returns CDR1 MNHNS and CDR2 SASEGT. The CDR3, as DNA: TGTGCCAGCAGTGAAGCAGGGGTGGCTGAAAAACTGTTTTTT. Protein product: CASSEAGVAEKLFF.

This rearrangement joins TRBV5-8 to TRBJ1-6; D gene unclear. The length of the CDR3 is 14 residues. Germline V gene sequence: CDR1 SGHTS, CDR2 YDEGEE. The germline V and J ends were trimmed by 4 bases and 14 bases, with 19 bases remaining between them. The CDR3 spells CASSRGGSGVALHF. As DNA, the CDR3 is TGTGCCAGCAGCCGTGGAGGCTCCGGGGTTGCCCTCCACTTT.

V gene TRBV9 combines with J gene TRBJ2-3; 8 nucleotides line up with TRBD2. Germline V lookup: CDR1 SGDLS, CDR2 YYNGEE. The junction had 5 bases not matched to a gene; V was cut back by 4 bases and J by 4 bases. The CDR3 contains 14 residues. The CDR3 region is CASSLLAVPDTQYF. The CDR3 region has the DNA TGTGCCAGCAGCTTACTAGCGGTCCCAGATACGCAGTATTTT.

The J gene is TRBJ1-1, the V gene TRBV6-5; 10 bases map to TRBD1. The germline gives CDR1 MNHEY, CDR2 SVGAGI. The CDR3 has 12 residues. V lost 6 bases and J lost 10; bases outside the gene matches: 5. This chain's CDR3 is CASRTGGAGAFF. In DNA form, the CDR3 reads TGTGCCAGCAGGACAGGGGGCGCGGGAGCTTTCTTT.

The V and J genes are TRBV11-2 and TRBJ2-7; D possibly corresponds to TRBD1 (6 bases). This CDR3 comprises 12 residues. V was shortened by 4 bases and J by 4 bases, with 8 bases between the two germline ends. Germline assignment: CDR1 SGHAT and CDR2 FQNNGV. CDR3 sequence: CASSWGTYEQYF. The CDR3, as DNA: TGTGCCAGCAGCTGGGGGACATACGAGCAGTACTTC.

The chain is built from TRBV28 and TRBJ2-7, with 9 bases fitting TRBD1. The ends lost 6 bases at V and 2 bases at J; junction bases unmatched: 8. The CDR3 sequence is 15 residues long. Per germline, CDR1 MDHEN and CDR2 SYDVKM. The CDR3 is CASRTGQGAPYEQYF. As DNA, the CDR3 is TGTGCCAGCAGGACGGGACAGGGTGCCCCCTACGAGCAGTACTTC.

This chain connects TRBV5-4 to TRBJ2-1, with D maybe TRBD1 (6 bases). The CDR3 length is 13 residues. Between the trimmed V and J ends, which lost 5 bases and 8 bases, there was a span of 14 bases. The germline V gene encodes CDR1 SGHNT and CDR2 YYREEE (reference sequence). DNA of the CDR3: TGTGCCAGCAGGGGGCAGGGGTGGCATGAGCAGTTCTTC. The encoded protein is CASRGQGWHEQFF.

V usage is TRBV6-5 and J usage is TRBJ2-2; no clear D gene. Per the germline V gene, CDR1 is MNHEY and CDR2 is SVGAGI. V lost 7 bases to trimming and J lost 3 bases, with 12 bases between them. This CDR3 region has 14 residues. The CDR3: CASIKTRYTGELFF. The CDR3 DNA sequence: TGTGCCAGCATAAAAACCAGATACACCGGGGAGCTGTTTTTT.

The sample holds one count of this clone. The chain has TRBV6-5 and TRBJ1-1; D ambiguous. V was cut by 6 bases and J by 1 base, with 15 bases left in between. This CDR3 spans 15 amino acids. Germline CDR1 MNHEY, CDR2 SVGAGI. The CDR3 sequence: CASSLLFGENTEAFF. Here the CDR3 DNA reads TGTGCCAGCAGCCTCCTGTTCGGGGAGAACACTGAAGCTTTCTTT.

CDR3 in DNA: TGTGCCAGCTCACCTGGGGCGGCACGGAACACTGAAGCTTTCTTT. Translation gives CASSPGAARNTEAFF. The rearrangement joins TRBV18 to TRBJ1-1, with D possibly TRBD1 on 5 matching bases. CDR3 length: 15 residues. In germline, CDR1 is KGHSH, CDR2 LQKENI. Trimming removed 3 bases at V and 1 base at J, with 12 bases between.